This T cell receptor beta chain is drawn from a study of blood T cell repertoires in COVID-19. Study overall: Italy, Spain and the United States were the sources of the convalescent and acute COVID-19 samples. PBMCs, B-cell-depleted T cells, or T cells were the source of the cDNA or gDNA that made up the material.

The CDR3 has 14 residues. The V and J ends lost 4 bases and 4 bases respectively, with 13 bases between them. Germline V CDR1 and CDR2: SGHAT, FQDESV (reference sequence). Per the authors' pipeline: Amplification from reference gene primers served as the basis for estimated nucleated cell counts. The method was immunoSEQ multiplex PCR; TCRdb's version includes in-frame clones alone and lacks a portion of them. The V and J calls and clone size come from that table; D and trimming were worked out from the DNA. Of around 100,000 clones detected, under 80% appear once; the ten largest clones hold 3.9%. It was during active infection that Seattle patients were enrolled and then longitudinally followed.

The rearrangement links TRBV11-1 to TRBJ2-5; TRBD2 is a possible D gene (7 bases). Sequencing was carried out using peripheral blood. This receptor was taken from a man in his 70s with COVID-19, enrolled during active disease. The chain's CDR3 is CASSSPRGAETQYF. The CDR3 DNA follows: TGTGCCAGCAGCTCCCCTCGGGGGGCAGAGACCCAGTACTTC.